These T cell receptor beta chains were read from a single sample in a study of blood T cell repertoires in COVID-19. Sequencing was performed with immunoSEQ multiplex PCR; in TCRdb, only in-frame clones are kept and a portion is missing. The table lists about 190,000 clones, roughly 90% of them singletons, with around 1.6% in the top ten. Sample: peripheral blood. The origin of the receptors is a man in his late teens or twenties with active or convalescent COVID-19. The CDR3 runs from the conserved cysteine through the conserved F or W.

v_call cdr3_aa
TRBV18 CASSPSGFGETQYF
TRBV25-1 CASSEYSGAGSGELFF
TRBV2 CASSEGRGLSTDTQYF
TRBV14 CASSRLGLAGINEQFF
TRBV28 CASSRLAEPSYEQYF
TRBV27 CASSFGAPTYEQYF
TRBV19 CATWSGSDGETQYF
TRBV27 CASSLHRGYVAEAFF
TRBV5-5 CASSRDPQGNTEAFF
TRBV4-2 CASSQARVSEQFF
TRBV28 CASSFSSSGAQETQYF
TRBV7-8 CASSLSASPTDTQYF
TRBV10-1 CAREREGKDTQYF
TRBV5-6 CASSNFDRSNSPLHF
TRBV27 CASSPKTSALNYEQYF
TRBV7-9 CASSPTGMNTGELFF
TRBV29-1 CSAGGQSANYGYTF
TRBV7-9 CASSSVTGQYGYTF
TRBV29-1 CSVEPSPRDGYTF
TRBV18 CASSPFPVTGRHQETQYF
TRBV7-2 CASSWTGINYGYTF
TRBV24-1 CATTPSGVAGELFF
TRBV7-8 CASSPRTVEQFF
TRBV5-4 CASSFEQKETQYF
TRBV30 CAWSLGGRHDEQFF
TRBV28 CASSLSGQGAHNEQFF
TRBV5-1 CASSGGLAGAAYEQYF
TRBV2 CASALGWDREAFF
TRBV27 CASSLQQGAGVAGYTF
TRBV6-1 CASSVTLAGVFGELFF
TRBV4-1 CASSQGQYSNQPQHF
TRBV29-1 CSAGPGGETQYF
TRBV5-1 CASSLKRGATYEQYF
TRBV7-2 CASSLHPSDYEQYF
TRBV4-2 CASSQGPSGGTSHNEQFF
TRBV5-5 CASSSGTGRETQYF
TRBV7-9 CASSGISVKGSNYGYTF
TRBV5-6 CASSLAPRTGYSPLHF
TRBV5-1 CASSTSGGDFSYEQYF
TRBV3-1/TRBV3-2 CASRLEGGINEKLFF
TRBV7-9 CASRSILGRNTEAFF
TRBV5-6 CASSLEGLAGGTGELFF
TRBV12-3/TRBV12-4 CASSWQVAYEQYF
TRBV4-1 CASSHHATGGRTEAFF
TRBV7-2 CASSLARVSGPYEQYF
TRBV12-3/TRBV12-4 CASSFGVGNTIYF
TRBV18 CASSLDRGDGYTF